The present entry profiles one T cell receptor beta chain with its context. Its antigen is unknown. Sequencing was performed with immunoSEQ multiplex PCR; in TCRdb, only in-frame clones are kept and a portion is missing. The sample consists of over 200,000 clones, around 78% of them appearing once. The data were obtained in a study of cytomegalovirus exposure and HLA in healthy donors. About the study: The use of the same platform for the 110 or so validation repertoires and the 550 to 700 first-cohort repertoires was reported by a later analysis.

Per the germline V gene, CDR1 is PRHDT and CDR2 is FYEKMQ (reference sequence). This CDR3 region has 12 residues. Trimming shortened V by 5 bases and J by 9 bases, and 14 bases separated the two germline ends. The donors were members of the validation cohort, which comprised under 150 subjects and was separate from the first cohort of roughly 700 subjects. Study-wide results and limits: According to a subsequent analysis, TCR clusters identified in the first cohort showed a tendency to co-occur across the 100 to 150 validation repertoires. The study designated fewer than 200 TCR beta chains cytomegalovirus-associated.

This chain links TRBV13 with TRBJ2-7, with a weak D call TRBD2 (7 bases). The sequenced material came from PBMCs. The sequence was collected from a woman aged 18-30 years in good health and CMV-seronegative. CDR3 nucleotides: TGTGCCAGCAGCGAGGGGGGGGGCTGGCAGTACTTC. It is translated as CASSEGGGWQYF.